The text below deals with one TCR beta chain. Time point denoted: late sampling 161 to 241 days after vaccination in a few convalescent patients. This record belongs to a study of vaccination and CD4 T cells after COVID-19. About the research overall: Median time from COVID diagnosis to post-COVID sampling was about 100 days (35 to 161).

Each CDR3 protein gets one entry after TCRdb re-called the PCR reads with MiXCR. The repertoire consists of about 39,000 distinct CDR3 sequences, with about 34% occurring once and the leading ten covering roughly 6%. This CDR3 comprises 18 residues. Germline V lookup: CDR1 MDHEN, CDR2 SYDVKM. Trimming shortened V by 2 bases and J by 6 bases, and 22 bases separated the two germline ends. The TCR was taken from a human donor who had recovered from COVID-19. Sample: CD4+ T cells from blood, taken about 7 months after SARS-CoV-2 vaccination. The chain carries TRBV28 and TRBJ2-2; tentatively, D is TRBD1 or TRBD2 (5 bases each). The CDR3 here is CASSLPRPGPGPSGELFF. The CDR3 bases are TGTGCCAGCAGTTTACCCAGGCCGGGACCAGGGCCTTCCGGGGAGCTGTTTTTT.